This T cell receptor (beta chain) came from a study of early T cells in non-severe SARS-CoV-2 infection. This clonotype was observed a few times. TCRdb passed the 5' RACE reads through MiXCR, listing each CDR3 protein once. The sample has 70,000 to 90,000 distinct CDR3 sequences; around 14% are singletons. Per germline, CDR1 SGHTA and CDR2 FQGNSA. This CDR3 is 14 amino acids long. Unmatched junction bases numbered 7, after V lost 5 bases and J lost 9 bases. The V call is TRBV7-2, the J call TRBJ2-7; 13 positions match TRBD2. The source is an adult who was a healthcare worker with PCR-confirmed SARS-CoV-2 infection or an uninfected control (not recorded which). Sample: whole blood. DNA of the CDR3: TGTGCCAGCAGCAGCGGACTAGCGGGAGTGAGGCAGTACTTC. Translation gives CASSSGLAGVRQYF.